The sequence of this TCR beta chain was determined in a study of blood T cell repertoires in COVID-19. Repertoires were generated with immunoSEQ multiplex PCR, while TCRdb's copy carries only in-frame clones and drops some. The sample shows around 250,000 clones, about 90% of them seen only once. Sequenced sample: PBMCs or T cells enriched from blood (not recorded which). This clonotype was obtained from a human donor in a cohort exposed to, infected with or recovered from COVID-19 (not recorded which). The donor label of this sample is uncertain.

Here the CDR3 DNA reads TGCGCCAGCAGCCCCGGGACTAGCCTTACCTCAGATACGCAGTATTTT. It encodes CASSPGTSLTSDTQYF. This chain joins TRBV5-1 and TRBJ2-3; 9 bases line up with TRBD2. Losses at the gene ends were 4 bases for V and 4 bases for J; bases not matched to a gene: 10. Germline values: CDR1 SGHRS, CDR2 YFSETQ. The CDR3 covers 16 residues. The full variable domain, its missing parts supplied by reference TRBV5-1 and TRBJ2-3, is KAGVTQTPRYLIKTRGQQVTLSCSPISGHRSVSWYQQTPGQGLQFLFEYFSETQRNKGNFPGRFSGRQFSNSRSEMNVSTLELGDSALYLCASSPGTSLTSDTQYFGPGTRLTVL.